These 15 T cell receptor beta chains share one sample of origin, sequenced in a study of Graves' ophthalmopathy and Graves' hyperthyroidism. Amplifying from RNA transcripts, the study obtained TCR beta CDR3 regions. HTBI-primed RT-PCR formed the first round, and a multiplex PCR formed the second. TCRdb reanalysed the multiplex PCR reads using MiXCR and keeps one entry per CDR3 protein. The profile shows almost 750,000 distinct CDR3 sequences, 35% to 50% of them singletons. Input material: peripheral blood. The origin of the receptors is an adult man with Graves' ophthalmopathy.

Regarding this clonotype: A read error may produce the germline difference seen at one junction end. V is TRBV10-3 and J is TRBJ1-6; possible D gene TRBD1, 5 bases. The CDR3 runs 17 residues. Germline V lookup: CDR1 ENHRY, CDR2 SYGVKD. CDR3 region: CASSYSGGATYNSPLHF. CDR3 nucleotides: TGTGCCAGCAGTTACTCCGGAGGGGCCACCTATAATTCACCCCTCCACTTT.

This clonotype occurred a few times. The genes are TRBV7-9 and TRBJ2-7, with D hard to call. The CDR3 spans 14 residues. Trimming pared 1 base from V and 1 base from J, leaving 8 bases between. Germline CDR1 SEHNR, CDR2 FQNEAQ (reference sequence). CDR3 sequence reads: CASSLGGYSYEQYF. DNA of the CDR3: TGTGCCAGCAGCTTAGGAGGTTATTCCTACGAGCAGTACTTC.

This chain uses TRBV6-6 with TRBJ2-7; D gene ambiguous. The CDR3 has 14 residues. CDR1 MNHNY and CDR2 SVGAGI come from the germline V gene (reference sequence). The V end was cut by 5 bases, the J end by 4 bases, with 15 bases between. CDR3 in amino acids: CASSPTYEPYEQYF. CDR3 sequence (DNA): TGTGCCAGCAGTCCTACCTATGAGCCATACGAGCAGTACTTC.

The V call is TRBV29-1, the J call TRBJ1-1; D remains ambiguous. Germline V CDR1 and CDR2: SQVTM, ANQGSEA. V lost 3 bases, J lost 1 base, and 12 bases lay in between. The length of the CDR3 is 14 residues. The CDR3 loop is CSVDRSYPNTEAFF. CDR3 coding DNA: TGCAGCGTTGATAGGTCGTACCCGAACACTGAAGCTTTCTTT.

This clonotype turned up a few times. The chain is built from TRBV12-3 or TRBV12-4 and TRBJ2-5; the D gene is possibly TRBD1 (6 bases). Trimming pared 6 bases from V and 5 bases from J, leaving 16 bases between. The CDR3 length is 14 residues. The CDR3 here is CASRIGTTGETQYF. CDR3 nucleotides: TGTGCCAGCAGGATAGGGACAACGGGGGAGACCCAGTACTTC.

This clonotype was observed at least ten times. The chain is built from TRBV19 and TRBJ2-2, with D unclear. Trimming left V 3 bases short and J 5 bases short, with 10 bases between. CDR1 is LNHDA, CDR2 SQIVND, per germline (reference sequence). The CDR3 loop spans 14 amino acids. This chain's CDR3 is CASSIPWATGELFF. Written as DNA, the CDR3 is TGTGCCAGTAGTATCCCGTGGGCAACCGGGGAGCTGTTTTTT. Full variable domain (missing parts from reference TRBV19 and TRBJ2-2): DGGITQSPKYLFRKEGQNVTLSCEQNLNHDAMYWYRQDPGQGLRLIYYSQIVNDFQKGDIAEGYSVSREKKESFPLTVTSAQKNPTAFYLCASSIPWATGELFFGEGSRLTVL.

Comments on this clonotype: The germline gene is not matched at one end of the junction; a read error may be the cause. V is TRBV10-3 and J is TRBJ1-2; a possible D gene is TRBD1 (6 bases). The CDR3 has 14 residues. Germline CDR1 is ENHRY and CDR2 is SYGVKD. The CDR3 region is CASSDSGTLYGYTF. The CDR3 nucleotides read TGTGCCAGCAGTGATTCCGGGACACTCTATGGCTACACCTTC.

The V and J genes are TRBV29-1 and TRBJ1-1; unclear D gene. Trimming took 8 bases from V and 0 from J, leaving 10 bases between them. Germline V CDR1 and CDR2: SQVTM, ANQGSEA. This CDR3 region has 12 residues. CDR3 nucleotides: TGCAGCTTCGGGCCTATGAACACTGAAGCTTTCTTT. Translation: CSFGPMNTEAFF.

This sequence joins TRBV7-9 and TRBJ1-3; unclear D gene. The CDR3 has 14 amino acids. V dropped 6 bases and J dropped 0 bases, with 9 bases sitting between them. Germline lookup yields CDR1 SEHNR and CDR2 FQNEAQ (reference sequence). This chain's CDR3 is CASSELLSGNTIYF. As DNA, the CDR3 is TGTGCCAGCAGTGAGCTGCTCTCTGGAAACACCATATATTTT.

This clonotype was detected a few times. The chain is built from TRBV20-1 and TRBJ2-2; TRBD1 matches 7 bases. From germline, CDR1 is DFQATT and CDR2 SNEGSKA (reference sequence). Losses at the gene ends were 5 bases for V and 3 bases for J; bases not matched to a gene: 3. This CDR3 has 13 residues. The CDR3 DNA sequence: TGCAGTGCTTACAGGGGTGACACCGGGGAGCTGTTTTTT. It yields the protein CSAYRGDTGELFF.

The chain recombines TRBV29-1 with TRBJ2-7; TRBD2 is a possible D gene (6 bases). V lost 5 bases and J 7 bases, leaving 12 bases between the germline ends. Germline loops: CDR1 SQVTM, CDR2 ANQGSEA. CDR3 length: 11 amino acids. CDR3 bases: TGCAGCGTTCGGGACTTAATGGAGCAGTACTTC. It codes for CSVRDLMEQYF.

This clonotype came up a few times. The CDR3 DNA follows: TGTGCCAGCAGCTCTACAGTTGGGCAGTATTTT. It is translated as CASSSTVGQYF. This chain links TRBV7-2 with TRBJ2-3, with D unresolved. The CDR3 sequence is 11 residues long. Germline V gene lookup returns CDR1 SGHTA and CDR2 FQGNSA. Trimming removed 4 bases at V and 11 bases at J, with 10 bases between.

This clonotype was counted between two and nine times. This chain joins TRBV7-9 and TRBJ1-2, with D maybe TRBD1 (5 bases). The CDR3 runs 15 residues. Trimming pared 3 bases from V and 4 bases from J, leaving 15 bases between. The V gene's germline CDR1 is SEHNR and CDR2 FQNEAQ (reference sequence). The CDR3 region has the DNA TGTGCCAGCAGCTTGGAGGGGACCCCCGCCTATGGCTACACCTTC. Its protein is CASSLEGTPAYGYTF. The whole variable domain, filled in from reference TRBV7-9 and TRBJ1-2, reads DTGVSQNPRHKITKRGQNVTFRCDPISEHNRLYWYRQTLGQGPEFLTYFQNEAQLEKSRLLSDRFSAERPKGSFSTLEIQRTEQGDSAMYLCASSLEGTPAYGYTFGSGTRLTVV.

This clonotype was found a few times. This chain joins TRBV12-3 or TRBV12-4 and TRBJ2-5; D uncertain. The V and J ends lost 2 bases and 5 bases respectively, with 15 bases between them. This CDR3 contains 15 residues. In nucleotides, the CDR3 is TGTGCCAGCAGTTTATTCCGGCCTCCAGATGAGACCCAGTACTTC. Its protein product is CASSLFRPPDETQYF.

This clonotype was seen a handful of times. This chain links TRBV2 with TRBJ2-7; no clear D gene. Germline loops: CDR1 SNHLY, CDR2 FYNNEI. This CDR3 contains 13 residues. Trimming took off 6 bases at V and 5 bases at J, with 14 bases between the two ends. CDR3 nucleotides: TGTGCCAGCAGCCAGCTTAGGTCTCACGAGCAGTACTTC. Encoded protein: CASSQLRSHEQYF.